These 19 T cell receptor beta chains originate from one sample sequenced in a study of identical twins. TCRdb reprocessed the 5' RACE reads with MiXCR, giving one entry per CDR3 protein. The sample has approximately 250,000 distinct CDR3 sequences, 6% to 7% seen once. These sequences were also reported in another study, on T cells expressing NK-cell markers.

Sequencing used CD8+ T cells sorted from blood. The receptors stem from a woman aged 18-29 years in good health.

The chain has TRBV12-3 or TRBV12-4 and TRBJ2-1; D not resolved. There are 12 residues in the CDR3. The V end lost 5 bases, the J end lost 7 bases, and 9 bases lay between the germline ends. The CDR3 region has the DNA TGTGCCAGCAGTACCACTGATAATGAGCAGTTCTTC. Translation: CASSTTDNEQFF.

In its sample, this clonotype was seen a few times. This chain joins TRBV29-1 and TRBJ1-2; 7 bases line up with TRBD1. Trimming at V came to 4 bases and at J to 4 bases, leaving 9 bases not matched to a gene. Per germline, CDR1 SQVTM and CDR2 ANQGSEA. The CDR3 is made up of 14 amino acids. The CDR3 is CSVGRAGQSYGYTF. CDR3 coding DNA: TGCAGCGTTGGAAGGGCGGGACAGAGCTATGGCTACACCTTC.

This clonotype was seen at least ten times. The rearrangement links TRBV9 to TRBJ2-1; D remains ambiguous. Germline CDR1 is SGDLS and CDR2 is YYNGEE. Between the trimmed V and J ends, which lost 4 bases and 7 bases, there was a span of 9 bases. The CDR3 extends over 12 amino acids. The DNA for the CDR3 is TGTGCCAGCAGCTTCACCCCGAATGAGCAGTTCTTC. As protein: CASSFTPNEQFF. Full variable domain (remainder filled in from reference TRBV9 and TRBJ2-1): DSGVTQTPKHLITATGQRVTLRCSPRSGDLSVYWYQQSLDQGLQFLIQYYNGEERAKGNILERFSAQQFPDLHSELNLSSLELGDSALYFCASSFTPNEQFFGPGTRLTVL.

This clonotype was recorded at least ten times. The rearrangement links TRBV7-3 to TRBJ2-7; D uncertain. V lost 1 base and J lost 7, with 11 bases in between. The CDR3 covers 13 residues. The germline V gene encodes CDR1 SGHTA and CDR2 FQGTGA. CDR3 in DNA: TGTGCCAGCAGCTTAAGCTCTCCTGAGGAGCAGTACTTC. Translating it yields CASSLSSPEEQYF.

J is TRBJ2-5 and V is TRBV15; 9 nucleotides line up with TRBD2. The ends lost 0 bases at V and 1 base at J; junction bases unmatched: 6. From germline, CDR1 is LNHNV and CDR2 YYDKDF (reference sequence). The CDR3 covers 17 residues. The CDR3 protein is CATSRDRLAGIQETQYF. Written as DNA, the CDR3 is TGTGCCACCAGCAGAGATCGCCTAGCGGGGATCCAAGAGACCCAGTACTTC.

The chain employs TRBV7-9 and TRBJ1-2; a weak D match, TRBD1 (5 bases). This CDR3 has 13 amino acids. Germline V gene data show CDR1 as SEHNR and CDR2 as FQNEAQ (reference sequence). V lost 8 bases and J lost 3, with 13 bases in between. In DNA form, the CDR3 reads TGTGCCAGCCCAGAGGGGTTAGACTATGGCTACACCTTC. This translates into CASPEGLDYGYTF.

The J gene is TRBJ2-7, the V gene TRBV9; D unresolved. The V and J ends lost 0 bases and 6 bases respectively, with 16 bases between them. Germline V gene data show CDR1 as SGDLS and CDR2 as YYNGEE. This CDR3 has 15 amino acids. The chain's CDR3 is CASSVEGDALREQYF. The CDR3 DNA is TGTGCCAGCAGCGTAGAAGGAGACGCCCTTCGCGAGCAGTACTTC.

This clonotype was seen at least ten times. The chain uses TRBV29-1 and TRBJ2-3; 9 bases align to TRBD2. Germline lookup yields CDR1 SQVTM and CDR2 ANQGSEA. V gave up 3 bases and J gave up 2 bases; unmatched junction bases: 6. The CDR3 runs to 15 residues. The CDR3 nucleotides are TGCAGCGTTGAGACGAGCGGGAGGCACACAGATACGCAGTATTTT. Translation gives CSVETSGRHTDTQYF.

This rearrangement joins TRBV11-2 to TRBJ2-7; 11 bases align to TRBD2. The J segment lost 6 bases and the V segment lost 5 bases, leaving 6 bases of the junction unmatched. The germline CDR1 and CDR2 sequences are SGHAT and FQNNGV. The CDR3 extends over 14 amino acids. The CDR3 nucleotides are TGTGCCAGCAGCCCCACCGGGACTAGCGGCGAGCAGTACTTC. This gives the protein CASSPTGTSGEQYF.

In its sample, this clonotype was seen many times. The CDR3 DNA reads as TGCGCCAGCAGCTTGGAGGGGAGCTTTCCAGATACGCAGTATTTT. The encoded protein is CASSLEGSFPDTQYF. The V and J genes are TRBV5-1 and TRBJ2-3; D possibly matches TRBD1 or TRBD2 (5 bases each). Trimming stripped 0 bases from V and 4 bases from J, with 12 bases between. Germline assignment: CDR1 SGHRS and CDR2 YFSETQ. The CDR3 extends over 15 amino acids.

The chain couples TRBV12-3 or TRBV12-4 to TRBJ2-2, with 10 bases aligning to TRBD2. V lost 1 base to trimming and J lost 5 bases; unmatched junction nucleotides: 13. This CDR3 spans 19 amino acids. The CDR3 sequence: CASSLGPQTSGHLTGELFF. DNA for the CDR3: TGTGCCAGCAGTTTAGGGCCCCAGACTAGCGGGCATCTTACCGGGGAGCTGTTTTTT.

The CDR3 sequence: CASSLGGPLHF. CDR3 DNA: TGTGCCAGCAGTTTAGGAGGTCCCCTCCACTTT. The chain couples TRBV12-3 or TRBV12-4 to TRBJ1-6; D is uncertain. The CDR3 has 11 residues. Deletions cut 1 base from V and 13 bases from J, with 5 bases between.

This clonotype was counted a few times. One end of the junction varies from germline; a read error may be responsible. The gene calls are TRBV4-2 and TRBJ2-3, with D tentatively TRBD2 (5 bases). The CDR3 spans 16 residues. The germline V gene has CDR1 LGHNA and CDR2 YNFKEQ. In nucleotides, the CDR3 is TGCGCCAGCAGCCAAGAATGGGCGGGTGGCACAGATACGCAGTATTTT. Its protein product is CASSQEWAGGTDTQYF.

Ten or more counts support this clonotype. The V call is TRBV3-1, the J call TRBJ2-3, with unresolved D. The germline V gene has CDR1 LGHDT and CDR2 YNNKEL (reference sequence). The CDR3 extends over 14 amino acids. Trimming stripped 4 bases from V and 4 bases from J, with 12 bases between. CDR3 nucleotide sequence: TGTGCCAGCAGCCTTCGGGTGCGTCCAGATACGCAGTATTTT. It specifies CASSLRVRPDTQYF.

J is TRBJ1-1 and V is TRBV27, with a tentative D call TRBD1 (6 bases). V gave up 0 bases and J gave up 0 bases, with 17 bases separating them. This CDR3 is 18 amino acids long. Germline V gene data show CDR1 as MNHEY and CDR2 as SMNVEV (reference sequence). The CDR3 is CASSLSGGIGTLNTEAFF. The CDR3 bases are TGTGCCAGCAGTTTATCAGGCGGGATCGGGACACTGAACACTGAAGCTTTCTTT.

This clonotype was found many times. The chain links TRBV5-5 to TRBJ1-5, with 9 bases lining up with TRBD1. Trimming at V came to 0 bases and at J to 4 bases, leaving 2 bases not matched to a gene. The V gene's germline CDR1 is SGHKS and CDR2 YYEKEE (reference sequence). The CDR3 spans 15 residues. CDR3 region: CASSLEQGANQPQHF. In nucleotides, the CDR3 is TGTGCCAGCAGCTTGGAACAGGGGGCGAATCAGCCCCAGCATTTT.

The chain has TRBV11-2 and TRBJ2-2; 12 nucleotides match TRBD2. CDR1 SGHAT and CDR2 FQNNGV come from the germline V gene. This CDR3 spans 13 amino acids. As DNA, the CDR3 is TGTGCTATCCTAGCGGGAGGGCCAGGGGAGCTGTTTTTT. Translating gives CAILAGGPGELFF.

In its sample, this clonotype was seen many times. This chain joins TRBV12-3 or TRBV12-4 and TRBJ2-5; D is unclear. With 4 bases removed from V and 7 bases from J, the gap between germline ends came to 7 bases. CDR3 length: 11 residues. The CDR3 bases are TGTGCCAGCAGTTCTTTTGGGACCCAGTACTTC. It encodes CASSSFGTQYF.

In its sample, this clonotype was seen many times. The CDR3 sequence: CSAYYIRIKAFF. The CDR3 nucleotides are TGCAGCGCCTACTATATCCGGATAAAAGCTTTCTTT. The V and J genes are TRBV29-1 and TRBJ1-1; D gene unclear. Germline V CDR1 and CDR2: SQVTM, ANQGSEA. The CDR3 has 12 amino acids. Between the trimmed V and J ends, which lost 7 bases and 9 bases, there was a span of 18 bases.